This T cell receptor (beta chain) was recovered during a study of metastatic and nonmetastatic thyroid tumors (dated by TCRdb to 2020 to 2021). Notes on the research overall: For patients with malignant and with benign thyroid disease, the researchers compared repertoires between peripheral blood samples and tumor or nodule tissue samples.

From cysteine to phenylalanine, the CDR3 is 16 amino acids long. Kept here is only the CDR3 DNA, which spans 48 bases and is read in frame from base 1. In the germline V gene (reference sequence), CDR1 corresponds to DFQATT and CDR2 to SNEGSKA. At the junction V is shortened by 0 bases and J by 2 bases; bases outside the gene matches: 6. A word on this clone: Its antigen is unknown. No qualities accompany the bases; no much larger clone lies one base away.

What the study reported, not specific to this receptor: In both blood and tumor samples, TCR beta diversity was reported to be significantly higher in malignant tumors than in benign nodules.

None of the patients had been given any treatment before thyroid surgery. Patient clinical samples collected from about 2011 to 2018 were retrospectively analysed using T-cell receptor beta sequencing. Libraries came from PCR. The sequencing machine was an Illumina HiSeq 4000. High-throughput sequencing was used to profile the TCR beta-chain CDR3 region of each patient. The study's own analysis went as follows. A classifier to discriminate distant-metastatic papillary thyroid cancer patients was built from CDR3 differences across clinicopathological groups. The Shannon index was used to assess repertoire diversity, and the Morisita-Horn index was used to assess tumor-blood repertoire similarity. TCRdb applied fastp at Q25 and MiXCR to the public reads, then kept only in-frame beta chains. The V and J calls were determined by TCRdb, not by the authors. For this sample the table gives about 5,500 clones, of which about 27% were detected only once. The ten top clones hold roughly 20% of the sample.

This receptor was identified in a female donor with papillary thyroid cancer or a benign thyroid nodule (not recorded which). Some clones in this sample may be carry-over from other donors' samples. Sequencing input: adjacent normal tissue. The chain employs TRBV20-1 and TRBJ1-5; TRBD1 agrees with 8 junctional bases. CDR3 sequence: CSAREPTGQGNQPQHF. The DNA reads TGCAGTGCTAGAGAACCCACGGGACAGGGCAATCAGCCCCAGCATTTT.